Listed here are 5 T cell receptor beta chains from one sample, sequenced in a study of T cell responses to AZD1222 COVID-19 vaccine. Profiled with immunoSEQ multiplex PCR; TCRdb holds only in-frame clones, not every one. The table includes 98,000 or so clones, roughly 92% detected once. The specimen was peripheral blood, collected on day 0 of AZD1222 vaccination. The receptors come from an adult in good health.

The V call is TRBV5-1, the J call TRBJ1-4; D is unclear. The germline V and J ends were trimmed by 2 bases and 0 bases, with 14 bases remaining between them. The CDR3 spans 17 residues. CDR1 and CDR2 (germline): SGHRS, YFSETQ. The CDR3 reads CASSFYRLGPTNEKLFF. In DNA form, the CDR3 reads TGCGCCAGCAGCTTTTATCGCTTGGGCCCAACTAATGAAAAACTGTTTTTT.

This rearrangement joins TRBV7-8 to TRBJ2-3; D unclear. V gave up 5 bases and J gave up 1 base, with 16 bases separating them. Per the germline V gene, CDR1 is SGHVS and CDR2 is FQNEAQ. CDR3 size: 16 residues. DNA for the CDR3: TGTGCCAGCAGCGAAGCTCTTCACGGCGGCACAGATACGCAGTATTTT. It is translated as CASSEALHGGTDTQYF.

The gene calls are TRBV2 and TRBJ1-3; no clear D. Germline-derived CDR1 and CDR2 are SNHLY and FYNNEI. With 8 bases removed from V and 0 bases from J, the gap between germline ends came to 11 bases. The CDR3 spans 14 residues. CDR3 amino acids: CASQEVPSGNTIYF. The CDR3 coding sequence is TGTGCCAGCCAGGAGGTCCCCTCTGGAAACACCATATATTTT. The whole variable domain, filled in from reference TRBV2 and TRBJ1-3, reads EPEVTQTPSHQVTQMGQEVILRCVPISNHLYFYWYRQILGQKVEFLVSFYNNEISEKSEIFDDQFSVERPDGSNFTLKIRSTKLEDSAMYFCASQEVPSGNTIYFGEGSWLTVV.

This sequence joins TRBV3-1 (or the pseudogene TRBV3-2) and TRBJ2-7; possible D gene TRBD2, 6 bases. V was pared by 0 bases and J by 2 bases, with 17 bases between. Germline lookup yields CDR1 LGHDT and CDR2 YNNKEL (reference sequence). This CDR3 is 17 amino acids long. This CDR3 is CASSQDAGSLPPYEQYF. The CDR3 DNA follows: TGTGCCAGCAGCCAAGATGCCGGGAGCCTGCCTCCCTACGAGCAGTACTTC.

The chain is built from TRBV5-1 and TRBJ1-1; D might be TRBD1 (5 bases). This CDR3 contains 16 residues. Germline assignment: CDR1 SGHRS and CDR2 YFSETQ. Trimming left V 0 bases short and J 1 base short, with 13 bases between. CDR3: CASSLGGVLGNTEAFF. CDR3 in DNA: TGCGCCAGCAGCTTGGGAGGGGTCCTGGGGAACACTGAAGCTTTCTTT.